This T cell receptor (beta chain) is from a study of OX40 agonist ivuxolimab in advanced cancers. Broadly, across the study: Ivuxolimab was a fully human IgG2 agonistic monoclonal antibody targeting the costimulatory receptor OX40 (CD134). Intravenous ivuxolimab was administered to patients every 2 weeks at six dose levels: 0.01, 0.1, 0.3, 1.5, 3 and 10 mg/kg. Of the 50 to 55 patients in dose escalation, about 20 had hepatocellular carcinoma, approximately 15 had melanoma, 9 had renal cell carcinoma and 9 had head and neck cancer. The dose-escalation cohort was roughly 87% male with a mean age of approximately 59 years, ranging from about 20 to 80. Prior anti-PD-1, anti-PD-L1 or anti-CTLA-4 therapy was permitted, and checkpoint inhibitors had been received by about two fifths of dose-escalation patients. Three dose-escalation patients achieved partial responses, one with hepatocellular carcinoma and two with cutaneous melanoma. Peripheral TCRbeta sequencing aimed to test whether ivuxolimab altered TCR sequence diversity and caused clonal T-cell expansion. The monotherapy dose-escalation portion (N of about 50 patients) of the phase I ivuxolimab trial is reported in the paper. Overall study results and their limits: In partial responders in the 0.1-3.0 mg/kg groups, normalized peripheral clonal expansion was found to be among the lowest, especially among CD8+ T cells. On average, CD8+ T cells showed more expanded clones than CD4+ T cells after ivuxolimab. Clonal expansion of both CD4+ and CD8+ blood T cells was observed from baseline to week 6 at doses 0.1 to 3.0 mg/kg. Which antigens the clonally expanded peripheral T cells were specific for was not determined. Low levels of normalized T-cell clonal expansion were also seen in some nonresponding patients.

Of note for this clone: Its antigen specificity is not known. Base qualities are not at hand, and no much larger clone is one base apart.

To sequence the TCRbeta CDR3 region, genomic DNA was isolated from the sorted cells. The immunoSEQ Assay was used for sequencing of TCRbeta CDR3 regions. TCRdb mirrors the immuneACCESS table, restricted to in-frame sequences. Some clones are absent from its copies; in checked studies, under half trace to an unresolved V gene, and the reason for the others is unknown. The sample has approximately 70,000 clones on record, 70% to 90% of them singletons. Roughly 15% of the sample is taken by the ten largest. For CDR1 and CDR2, the germline V gene lists MDHEN and SYDVKM. From the cysteine through the phenylalanine, the CDR3 covers 17 amino acids. Only the CDR3 part of the read is kept: 51 bases, read in frame from the first base. V is clipped by 3 bases and J by 1 base, and the sequence between their germline boundaries is 17 bases long. The trial excluded patients who had a history of autoimmune disease or who were on systemic immunosuppression. Peripheral blood for TCR sequencing was collected from all dose cohorts at baseline, on cycle 4 day 1, and on cycle 7 day 1. Samples came from an open-label, multicenter, first-in-human phase I dose-escalation trial of ivuxolimab. Adults with locally advanced or metastatic head and neck squamous cell, hepatocellular, melanoma or renal cell carcinoma were enrolled in the trial. Before TCR sequencing, CD4+ T cells and CD8+ T cells were sorted from peripheral blood as separate populations.

The rearranged segments are TRBV28 and TRBJ2-3; the best D guess is TRBD2, with 5 bases matching. The TCR sequence derives from an adult with an advanced solid tumor such as melanoma, head and neck, liver or kidney cancer. The specimen was CD4+ or CD8+ T cells sorted from blood, collected in a trial of the OX40 agonist ivuxolimab. The CDR3 sequence is CASSFSAGPEGTDTQYF. The nucleotide sequence reads TGTGCCAGCAGTTTTTCGGCGGGTCCCGAGGGCACAGATACGCAGTATTTT.